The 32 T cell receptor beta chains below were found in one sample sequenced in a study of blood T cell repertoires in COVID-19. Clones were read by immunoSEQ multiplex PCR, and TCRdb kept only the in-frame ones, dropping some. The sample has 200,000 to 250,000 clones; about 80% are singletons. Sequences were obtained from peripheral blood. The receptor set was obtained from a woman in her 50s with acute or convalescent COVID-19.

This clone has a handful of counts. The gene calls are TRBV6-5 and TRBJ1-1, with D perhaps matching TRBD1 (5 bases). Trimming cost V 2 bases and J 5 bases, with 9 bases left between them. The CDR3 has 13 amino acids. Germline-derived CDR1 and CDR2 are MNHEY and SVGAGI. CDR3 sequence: CASSYGGVTEAFF. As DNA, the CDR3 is TGTGCCAGCAGTTACGGGGGGGTGACTGAAGCTTTCTTT.

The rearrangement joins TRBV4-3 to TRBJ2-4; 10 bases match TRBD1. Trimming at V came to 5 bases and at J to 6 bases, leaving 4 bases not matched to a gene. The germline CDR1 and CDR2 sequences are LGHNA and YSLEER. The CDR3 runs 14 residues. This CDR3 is CASSTRTGGNIQYF. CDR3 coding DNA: TGCGCCAGCAGCACGCGGACAGGGGGAAACATTCAGTACTTC.

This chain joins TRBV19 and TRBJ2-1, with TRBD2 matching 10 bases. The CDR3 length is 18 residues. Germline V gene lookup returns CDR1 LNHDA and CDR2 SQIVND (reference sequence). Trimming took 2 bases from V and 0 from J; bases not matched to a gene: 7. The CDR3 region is CASSISRAGGLSYNEQFF. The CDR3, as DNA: TGTGCCAGTAGTATATCCAGAGCGGGGGGGCTCTCCTACAATGAGCAGTTCTTC.

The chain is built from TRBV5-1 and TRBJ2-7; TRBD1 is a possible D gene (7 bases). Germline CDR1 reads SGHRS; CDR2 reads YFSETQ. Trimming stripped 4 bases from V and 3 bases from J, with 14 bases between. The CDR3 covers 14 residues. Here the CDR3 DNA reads TGCGCCAGCAGCCGTCGCCAGGGGGGCTACGAGCAGTACTTC. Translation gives CASSRRQGGYEQYF.

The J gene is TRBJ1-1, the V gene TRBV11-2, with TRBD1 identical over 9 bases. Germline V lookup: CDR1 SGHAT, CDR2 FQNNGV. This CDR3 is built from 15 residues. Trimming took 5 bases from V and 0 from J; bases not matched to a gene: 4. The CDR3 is CASSRTGGLNTEAFF. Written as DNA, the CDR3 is TGTGCCAGCAGCCGAACAGGGGGCCTGAACACTGAAGCTTTCTTT.

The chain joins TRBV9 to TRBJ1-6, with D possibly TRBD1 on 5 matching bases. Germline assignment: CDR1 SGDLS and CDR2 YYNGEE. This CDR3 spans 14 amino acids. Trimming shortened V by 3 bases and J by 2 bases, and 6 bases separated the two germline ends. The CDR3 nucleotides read TGTGCCAGCAGCGGGGGCACCTATAATTCACCCCTCCACTTT. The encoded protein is CASSGGTYNSPLHF.

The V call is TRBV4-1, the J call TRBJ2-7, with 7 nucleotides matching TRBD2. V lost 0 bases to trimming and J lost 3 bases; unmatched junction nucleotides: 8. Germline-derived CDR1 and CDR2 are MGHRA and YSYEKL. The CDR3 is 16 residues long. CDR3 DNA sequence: TGCGCCAGCAGCCAAGAAGTCCGGGAGGCGGGCTACGAGCAGTACTTC. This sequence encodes CASSQEVREAGYEQYF.

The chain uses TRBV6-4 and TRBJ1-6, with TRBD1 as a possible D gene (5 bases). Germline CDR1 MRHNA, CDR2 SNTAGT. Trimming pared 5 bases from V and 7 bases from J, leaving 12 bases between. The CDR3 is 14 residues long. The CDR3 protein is CASSRGVGNSPLHF. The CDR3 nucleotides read TGTGCCAGCAGTCGGGGGGTTGGGAATTCACCCCTCCACTTT.

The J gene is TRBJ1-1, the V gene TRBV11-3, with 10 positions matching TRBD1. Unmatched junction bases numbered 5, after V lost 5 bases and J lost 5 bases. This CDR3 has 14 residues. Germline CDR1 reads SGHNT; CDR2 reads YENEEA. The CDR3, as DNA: TGTGCCAGCAGCCCGGACAGGGGGTATACTGAAGCTTTCTTT. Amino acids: CASSPDRGYTEAFF.

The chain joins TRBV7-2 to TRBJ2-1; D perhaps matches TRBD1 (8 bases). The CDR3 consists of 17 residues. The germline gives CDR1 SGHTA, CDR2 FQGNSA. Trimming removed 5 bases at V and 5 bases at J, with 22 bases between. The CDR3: CASSISLNRGGNNEQFF. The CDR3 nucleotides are TGTGCCAGCAGCATATCGTTGAACAGGGGGGGCAACAATGAGCAGTTCTTC.

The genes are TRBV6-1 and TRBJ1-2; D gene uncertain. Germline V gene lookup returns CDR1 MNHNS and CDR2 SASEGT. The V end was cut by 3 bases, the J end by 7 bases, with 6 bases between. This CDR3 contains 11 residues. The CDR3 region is CASSDRSGYTF. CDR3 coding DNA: TGTGCCAGCAGTGACCGGAGTGGCTACACCTTC.

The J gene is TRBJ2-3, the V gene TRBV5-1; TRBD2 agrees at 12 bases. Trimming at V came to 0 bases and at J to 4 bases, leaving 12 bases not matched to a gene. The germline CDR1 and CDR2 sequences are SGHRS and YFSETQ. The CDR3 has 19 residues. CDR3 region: CASSLVFLAGGNGPDTQYF. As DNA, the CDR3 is TGCGCCAGCAGCTTGGTTTTTCTAGCGGGGGGGAACGGCCCAGATACGCAGTATTTT.

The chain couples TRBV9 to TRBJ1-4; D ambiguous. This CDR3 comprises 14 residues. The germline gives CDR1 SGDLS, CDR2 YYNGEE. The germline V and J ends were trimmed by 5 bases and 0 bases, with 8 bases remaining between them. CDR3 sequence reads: CASSILATNEKLFF. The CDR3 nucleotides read TGTGCCAGCAGTATACTTGCAACTAATGAAAAACTGTTTTTT.

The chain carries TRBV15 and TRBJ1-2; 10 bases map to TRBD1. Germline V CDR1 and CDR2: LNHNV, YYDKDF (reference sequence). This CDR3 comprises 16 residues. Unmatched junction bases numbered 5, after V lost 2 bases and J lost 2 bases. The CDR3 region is CATSRSDRGRNYGYTF. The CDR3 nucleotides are TGTGCCACCAGCAGAAGTGACAGGGGGCGAAACTATGGCTACACCTTC.

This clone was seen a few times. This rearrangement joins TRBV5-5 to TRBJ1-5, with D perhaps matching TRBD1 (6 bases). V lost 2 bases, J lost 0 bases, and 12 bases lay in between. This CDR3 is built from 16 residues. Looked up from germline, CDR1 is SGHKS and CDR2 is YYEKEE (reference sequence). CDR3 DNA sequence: TGTGCCAGCAGCTTCTCCGGGACACTTAGCAATCAGCCCCAGCATTTT. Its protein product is CASSFSGTLSNQPQHF.

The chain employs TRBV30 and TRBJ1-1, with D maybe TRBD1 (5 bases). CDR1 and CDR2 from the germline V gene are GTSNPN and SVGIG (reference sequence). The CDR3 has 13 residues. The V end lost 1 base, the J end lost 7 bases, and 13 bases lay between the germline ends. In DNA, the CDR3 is TGTGCCTGGAGTGCAGGGAGGGGATTTGAAGCTTTCTTT. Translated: CAWSAGRGFEAFF.

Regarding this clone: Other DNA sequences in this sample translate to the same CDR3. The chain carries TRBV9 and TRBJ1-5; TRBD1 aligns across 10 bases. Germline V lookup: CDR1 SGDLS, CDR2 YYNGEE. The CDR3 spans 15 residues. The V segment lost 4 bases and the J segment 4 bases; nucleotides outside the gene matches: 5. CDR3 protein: CASSPGQGGNQPQHF. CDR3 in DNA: TGTGCCAGCAGCCCCGGACAGGGGGGAAATCAGCCCCAGCATTTT.

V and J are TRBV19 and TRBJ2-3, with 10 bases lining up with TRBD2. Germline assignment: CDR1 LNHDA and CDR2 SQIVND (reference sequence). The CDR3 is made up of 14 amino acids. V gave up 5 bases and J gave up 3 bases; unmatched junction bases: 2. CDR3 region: CASSLAGETDTQYF. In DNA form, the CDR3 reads TGTGCCAGTAGTCTAGCGGGAGAAACAGATACGCAGTATTTT.

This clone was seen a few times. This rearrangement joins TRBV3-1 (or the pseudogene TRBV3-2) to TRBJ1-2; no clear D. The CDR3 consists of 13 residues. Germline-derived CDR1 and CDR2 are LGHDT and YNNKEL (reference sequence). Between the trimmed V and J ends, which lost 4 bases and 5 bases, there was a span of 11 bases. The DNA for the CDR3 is TGTGCCAGCAGCCTGACGGCGGGATATGGCTACACCTTC. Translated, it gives CASSLTAGYGYTF.

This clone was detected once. CDR3 sequence: CASSRGPGNTIYF. As DNA, the CDR3 is TGTGCCAGTAGCAGGGGACCTGGAAACACCATATATTTT. The J gene is TRBJ1-3, the V gene TRBV19; D may be TRBD1 (6 bases). V was clipped by 6 bases and J by 2 bases, with 8 bases between them. This CDR3 spans 13 amino acids. Germline assignment: CDR1 LNHDA and CDR2 SQIVND (reference sequence).

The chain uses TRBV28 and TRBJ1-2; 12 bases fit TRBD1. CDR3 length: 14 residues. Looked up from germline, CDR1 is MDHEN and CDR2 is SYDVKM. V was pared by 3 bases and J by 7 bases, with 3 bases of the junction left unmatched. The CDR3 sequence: CASSLGQGASGYTF. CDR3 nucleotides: TGTGCCAGCAGTTTGGGACAGGGGGCGAGTGGCTACACCTTC.

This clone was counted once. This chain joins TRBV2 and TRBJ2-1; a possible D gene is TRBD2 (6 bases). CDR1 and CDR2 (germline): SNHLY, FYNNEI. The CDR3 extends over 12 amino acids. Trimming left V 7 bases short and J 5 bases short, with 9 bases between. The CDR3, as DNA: TGTGCCAGCATGGGCGGGAACAATGAGCAGTTCTTC. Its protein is CASMGGNNEQFF.

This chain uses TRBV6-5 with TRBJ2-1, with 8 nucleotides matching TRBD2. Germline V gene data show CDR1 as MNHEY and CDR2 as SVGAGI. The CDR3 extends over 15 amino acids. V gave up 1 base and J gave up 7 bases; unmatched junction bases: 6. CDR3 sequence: CASSYLAGGRNEQFF. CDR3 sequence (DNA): TGTGCCAGCAGTTACTTGGCGGGAGGAAGGAATGAGCAGTTCTTC.

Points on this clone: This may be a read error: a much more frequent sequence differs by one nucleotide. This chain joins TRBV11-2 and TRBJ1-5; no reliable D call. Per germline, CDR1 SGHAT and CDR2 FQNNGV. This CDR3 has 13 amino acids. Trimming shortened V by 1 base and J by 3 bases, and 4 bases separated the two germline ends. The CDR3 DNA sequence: TGTGCCAGCAGCTTAGGTCACAATCAGCCCCAGCATTTT. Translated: CASSLGHNQPQHF.

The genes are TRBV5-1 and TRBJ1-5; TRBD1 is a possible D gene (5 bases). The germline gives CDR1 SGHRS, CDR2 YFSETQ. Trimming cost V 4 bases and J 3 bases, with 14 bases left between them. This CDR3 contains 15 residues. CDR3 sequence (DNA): TGCGCCAGCAGCGTCGATGGGGCAGTCAATCAGCCCCAGCATTTT. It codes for CASSVDGAVNQPQHF.

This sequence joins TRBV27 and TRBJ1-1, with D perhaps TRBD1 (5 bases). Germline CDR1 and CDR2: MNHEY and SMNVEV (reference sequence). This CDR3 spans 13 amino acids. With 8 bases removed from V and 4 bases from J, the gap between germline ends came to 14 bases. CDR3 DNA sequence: TGTGCCAGCTCCCGTCGGAGGGGCACTGAAGCTTTCTTT. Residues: CASSRRRGTEAFF.

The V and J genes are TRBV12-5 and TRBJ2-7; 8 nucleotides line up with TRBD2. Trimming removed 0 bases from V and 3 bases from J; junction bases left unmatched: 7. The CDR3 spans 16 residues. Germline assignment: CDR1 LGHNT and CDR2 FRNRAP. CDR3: CASGLVSAGVNYEQYF. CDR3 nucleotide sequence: TGTGCTAGTGGTTTGGTATCAGCGGGAGTGAACTACGAGCAGTACTTC.

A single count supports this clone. The CDR3 spells CASRSGTGELFF. CDR3 DNA: TGTGCCAGCAGGTCGGGAACCGGGGAGCTGTTTTTT. This sequence joins TRBV19 and TRBJ2-2, with D possibly matching TRBD2 (5 bases). Germline CDR1 and CDR2: LNHDA and SQIVND (reference sequence). Trimming took off 9 bases at V and 5 bases at J, with 10 bases between the two ends. The CDR3 covers 12 residues.

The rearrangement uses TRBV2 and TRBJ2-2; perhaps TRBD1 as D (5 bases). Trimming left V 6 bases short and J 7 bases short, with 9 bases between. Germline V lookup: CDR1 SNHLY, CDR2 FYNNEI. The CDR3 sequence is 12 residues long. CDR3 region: CASSRASGELFF. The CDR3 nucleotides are TGTGCCAGCAGCAGGGCCAGCGGGGAGCTGTTTTTT.

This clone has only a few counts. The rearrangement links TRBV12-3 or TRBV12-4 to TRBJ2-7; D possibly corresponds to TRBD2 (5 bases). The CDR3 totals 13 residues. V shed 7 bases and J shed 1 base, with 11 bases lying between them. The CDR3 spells CASTGNWSYEQYF. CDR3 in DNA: TGTGCCAGCACGGGAAATTGGTCCTACGAGCAGTACTTC.

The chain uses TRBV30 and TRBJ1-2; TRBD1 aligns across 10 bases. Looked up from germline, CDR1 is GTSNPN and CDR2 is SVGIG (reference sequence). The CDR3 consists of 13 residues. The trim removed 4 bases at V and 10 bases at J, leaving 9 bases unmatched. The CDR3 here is CAWTYPGQGTYTF. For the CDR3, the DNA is TGTGCCTGGACCTATCCGGGACAGGGGACCTACACCTTC.

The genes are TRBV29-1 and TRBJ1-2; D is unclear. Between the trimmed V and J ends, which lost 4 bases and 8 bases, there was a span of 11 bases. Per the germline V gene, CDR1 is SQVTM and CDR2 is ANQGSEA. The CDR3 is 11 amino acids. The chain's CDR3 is CSVGQVEGYTF. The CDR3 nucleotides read TGCAGCGTTGGGCAGGTCGAGGGCTACACCTTC.